One and the same sample provided the 9 T cell receptor beta chains below, sequenced in a study of T cells in Graves' hyperthyroidism and ophthalmopathy. Using RNA transcripts as the source, TCR beta CDR3 regions were amplified. The HTBI primer set was used in a first-round RT-PCR of the TCR CDR3. TCRdb itself ran the multiplex PCR reads through MiXCR, one entry per CDR3 protein. The table has around 620,000 distinct CDR3 sequences, under 60% seen once. Sequences were obtained from peripheral blood or thyroid tissue (not recorded which). Source of these receptors: an adult woman with Graves' disease, either hyperthyroidism or ophthalmopathy (not recorded which).

There are many counts of this clonotype. The chain joins TRBV7-9 to TRBJ1-5; TRBD1 might be the D (6 bases). Trimming took off 3 bases at V and 0 bases at J, with 27 bases between the two ends. There are 21 residues in the CDR3. Germline V gives CDR1 SEHNR, CDR2 FQNEAQ (reference sequence). CDR3 nucleotides: TGTGCCAGCAGCTTTACGACCCCGGGGGGGAGGGGGGCCTATAGCAATCAGCCCCAGCATTTT. It codes for CASSFTTPGGRGAYSNQPQHF.

The genes are TRBV6-5 and TRBJ2-3; D is unclear. Germline assignment: CDR1 MNHEY and CDR2 SVGAGI. The CDR3 sequence is 15 residues long. V lost 0 bases and J lost 1, with 8 bases in between. CDR3 coding DNA: TGTGCCAGCAGTTACTCCTCAGCCCGCACAGATACGCAGTATTTT. Translation: CASSYSSARTDTQYF.

This clonotype has at least ten counts. V usage is TRBV4-1 and J usage is TRBJ1-2; D is unresolved. Trimming took 6 bases from V and 0 from J, leaving 20 bases between them. This CDR3 has 17 residues. Germline V gene data show CDR1 as MGHRA and CDR2 as YSYEKL. CDR3 sequence (DNA): TGCGCCAGCAGGGCACGACCTGGGGTGCGGACTAACTATGGCTACACCTTC. It codes for CASRARPGVRTNYGYTF.

The chain combines TRBV7-9 with TRBJ1-6; D is unclear. V was shortened by 4 bases and J by 8 bases, with 12 bases between the two germline ends. The CDR3 has 14 amino acids. Germline V gives CDR1 SEHNR, CDR2 FQNEAQ (reference sequence). Here the CDR3 reads CASSSDASHSPLHF. In nucleotides, the CDR3 is TGTGCCAGCAGCTCCGACGCCAGTCATTCACCCCTCCACTTT.

The chain combines TRBV11-2 with TRBJ1-4, with D possibly being TRBD1 (5 bases). Trimming took 5 bases from V and 5 from J, leaving 12 bases between them. The CDR3 totals 14 residues. CDR1 is SGHAT and CDR2 is FQNNGV in the germline V gene. The CDR3 sequence: CASSTEGSNEKLFF. In nucleotides, the CDR3 is TGTGCCAGCAGCACCGAGGGGTCAAATGAAAAACTGTTTTTT.

This clonotype was seen ten or more times. The V and J genes are TRBV6-5 and TRBJ1-1; D is uncertain. V was pared by 6 bases and J by 8 bases, with 19 bases between. Germline CDR1 is MNHEY and CDR2 is SVGAGI. This CDR3 has 14 residues. CDR3 nucleotides: TGTGCCAGCAGCGGAGTACCAATACCTCTCGAAGCTTTCTTT. It yields the protein CASSGVPIPLEAFF.

The table lists this clonotype with a few counts. The V and J genes are TRBV10-3 and TRBJ2-5; 13 bases fit TRBD2. J lost 3 bases, V lost 8 bases, and 9 bases had no gene match. CDR3 length equals 16 residues. Germline CDR1 is ENHRY and CDR2 is SYGVKD. CDR3 DNA sequence: TGTGCCATCTCTAAGGGGGGACTAGCGGGGAAAGAGACCCAGTACTTC. This translates into CAISKGGLAGKETQYF.

The CDR3 DNA reads as TGTGCCAGCAGCCTTAGACTAGTATATTTT. Its protein product is CASSLRLVYF. The chain links TRBV7-3 to TRBJ1-3; D uncertain. The V end lost 5 bases, the J end lost 14 bases, and 10 bases lay between the germline ends. CDR3 length: 10 amino acids. Germline CDR1 is SGHTA and CDR2 is FQGTGA.

The CDR3 bases are TGTGCCAGCTTAGAGTGTCTCTACGAGCAGTACTTC. Translating gives CASLECLYEQYF. This chain links TRBV2 with TRBJ2-7; D is uncertain. V dropped 8 bases and J dropped 3 bases, with 11 bases sitting between them. Germline loops: CDR1 SNHLY, CDR2 FYNNEI. The CDR3 has 12 amino acids. Based on the CDR3 plus reference TRBV2 and TRBJ2-7, the full variable domain is EPEVTQTPSHQVTQMGQEVILRCVPISNHLYFYWYRQILGQKVEFLVSFYNNEISEKSEIFDDQFSVERPDGSNFTLKIRSTKLEDSAMYFCASLECLYEQYFGPGTRLTVT.